This T cell receptor beta chain derives from a study of T cells in Graves' hyperthyroidism and ophthalmopathy. TCR beta CDR3 region amplification was performed from RNA transcripts. First-round RT-PCR of the TCR CDR3 relied on the HTBI primer set. TCRdb reanalysed the multiplex PCR reads using MiXCR and keeps one entry per CDR3 protein. Here the sample spans 450,000 to 650,000 distinct CDR3 sequences, roughly 20% being singletons. Broader study findings: Most clonotypes expanded in thyroid above 0.001 were likewise present in blood.

Uncontrolled infection, other autoimmune disease, pregnancy or lactation disqualified patients from enrolment. On this clonotype: Its antigen is not identified.

The receptor was isolated from a man younger than 35 with Graves' hyperthyroidism. Sample: blood.

The CDR3 loop is CASKIYSEQPQHF. Here the CDR3 DNA reads TGTGCCAGCAAAATCTACTCTGAGCAGCCCCAGCATTTT. The genes are TRBV2 and TRBJ1-5, with unresolved D. Per germline, CDR1 SNHLY and CDR2 FYNNEI. The CDR3 is 13 residues long. The V end lost 7 bases, the J end lost 7 bases, and 14 bases lay between the germline ends.